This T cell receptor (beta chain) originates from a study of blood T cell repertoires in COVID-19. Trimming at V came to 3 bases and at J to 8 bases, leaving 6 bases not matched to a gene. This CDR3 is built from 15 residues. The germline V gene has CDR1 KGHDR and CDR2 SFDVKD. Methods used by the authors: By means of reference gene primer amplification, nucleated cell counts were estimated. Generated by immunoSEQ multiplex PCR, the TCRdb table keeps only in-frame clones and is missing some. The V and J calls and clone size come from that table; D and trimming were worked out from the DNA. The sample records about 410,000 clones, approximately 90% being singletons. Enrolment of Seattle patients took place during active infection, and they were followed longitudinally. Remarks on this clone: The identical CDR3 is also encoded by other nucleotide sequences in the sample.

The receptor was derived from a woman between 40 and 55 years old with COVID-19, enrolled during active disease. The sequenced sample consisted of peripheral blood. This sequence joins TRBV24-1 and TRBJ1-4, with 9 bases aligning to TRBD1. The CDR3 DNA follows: TGTGCCACCAGTGATCCGGGACAGGGTGGAGAAAAACTGTTTTTT. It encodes CATSDPGQGGEKLFF.